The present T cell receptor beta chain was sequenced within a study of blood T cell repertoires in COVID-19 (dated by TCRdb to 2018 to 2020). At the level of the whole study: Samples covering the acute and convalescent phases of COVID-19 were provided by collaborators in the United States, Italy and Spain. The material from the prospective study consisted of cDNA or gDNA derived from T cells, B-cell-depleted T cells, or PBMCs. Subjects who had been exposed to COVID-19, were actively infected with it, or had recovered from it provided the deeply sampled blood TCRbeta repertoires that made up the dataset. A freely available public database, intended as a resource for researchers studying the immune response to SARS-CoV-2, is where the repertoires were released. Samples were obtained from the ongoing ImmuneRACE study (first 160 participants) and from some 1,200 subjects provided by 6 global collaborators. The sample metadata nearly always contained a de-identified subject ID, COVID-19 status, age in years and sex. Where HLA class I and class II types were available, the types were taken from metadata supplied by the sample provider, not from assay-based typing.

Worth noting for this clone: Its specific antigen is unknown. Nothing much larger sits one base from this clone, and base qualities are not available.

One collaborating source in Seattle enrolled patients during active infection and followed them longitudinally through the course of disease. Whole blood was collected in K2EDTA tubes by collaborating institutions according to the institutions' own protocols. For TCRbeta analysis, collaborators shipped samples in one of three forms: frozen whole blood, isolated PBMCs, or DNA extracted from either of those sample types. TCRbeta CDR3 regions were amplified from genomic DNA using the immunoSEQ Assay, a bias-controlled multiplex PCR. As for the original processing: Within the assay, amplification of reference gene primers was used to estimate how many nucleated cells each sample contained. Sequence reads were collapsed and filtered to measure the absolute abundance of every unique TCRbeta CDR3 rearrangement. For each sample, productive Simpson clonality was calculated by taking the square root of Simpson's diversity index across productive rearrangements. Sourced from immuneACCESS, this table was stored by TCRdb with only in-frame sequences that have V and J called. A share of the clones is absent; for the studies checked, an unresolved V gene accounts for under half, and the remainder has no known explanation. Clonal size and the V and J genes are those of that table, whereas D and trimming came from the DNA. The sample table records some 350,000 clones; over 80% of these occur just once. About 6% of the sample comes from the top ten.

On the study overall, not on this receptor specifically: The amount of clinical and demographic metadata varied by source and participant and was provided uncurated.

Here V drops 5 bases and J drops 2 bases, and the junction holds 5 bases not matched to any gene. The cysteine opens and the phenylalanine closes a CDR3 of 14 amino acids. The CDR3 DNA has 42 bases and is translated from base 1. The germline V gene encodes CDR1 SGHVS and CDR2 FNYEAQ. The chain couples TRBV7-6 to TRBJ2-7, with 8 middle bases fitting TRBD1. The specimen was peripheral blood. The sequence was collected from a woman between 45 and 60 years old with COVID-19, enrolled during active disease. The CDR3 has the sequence CASSRGQATYEQYF. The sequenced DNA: TGTGCCAGCAGCCGGGGACAGGCGACCTACGAGCAGTACTTC.